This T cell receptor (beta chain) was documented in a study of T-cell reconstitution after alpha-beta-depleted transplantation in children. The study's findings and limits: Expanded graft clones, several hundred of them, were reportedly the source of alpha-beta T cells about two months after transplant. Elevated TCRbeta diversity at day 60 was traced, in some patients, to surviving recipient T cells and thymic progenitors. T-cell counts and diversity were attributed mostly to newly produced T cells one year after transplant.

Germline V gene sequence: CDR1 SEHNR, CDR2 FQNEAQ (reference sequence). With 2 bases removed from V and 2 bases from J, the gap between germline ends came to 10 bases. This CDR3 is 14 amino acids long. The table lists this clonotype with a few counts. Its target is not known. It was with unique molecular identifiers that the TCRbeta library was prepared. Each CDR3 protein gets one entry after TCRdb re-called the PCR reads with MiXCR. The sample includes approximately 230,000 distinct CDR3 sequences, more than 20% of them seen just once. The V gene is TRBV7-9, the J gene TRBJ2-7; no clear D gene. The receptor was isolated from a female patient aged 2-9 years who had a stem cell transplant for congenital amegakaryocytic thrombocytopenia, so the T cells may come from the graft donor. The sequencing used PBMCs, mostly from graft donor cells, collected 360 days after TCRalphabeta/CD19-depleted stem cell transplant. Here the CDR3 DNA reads TGTGCCAGCAGCTTAAGCCAGGACCCCTACGAGCAGTACTTC. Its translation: CASSLSQDPYEQYF.